The entry below describes one T cell receptor beta chain. Its antigen is not identified. RNA extraction was followed by reverse transcription into cDNA, which acted as the sequencing template. Sequenced by immunoSEQ multiplex PCR; TCRdb stores in-frame clones only, minus some. The sample lists 150,000 to 200,000 clones, roughly 64% occurring once. This sample stems from a study of CD8+ T cells in alopecia areata. Study observations and caveats: For patients receiving tofacitinib, scalp clonality and expanded CD8+ clones among the top 100 significantly decreased. Lesional scalp displayed greater clonality than normal scalp, most notably in alopecia totalis/universalis.

Described treatment: oral pan-JAK inhibitor, 5-10 mg twice daily. Alopecia areata patients gave lesional scalp punch biopsies and peripheral blood samples. V lost 6 bases and J lost 2, with 7 bases in between. The CDR3 length is 12 residues. Germline CDR1 GTSNPN, CDR2 SVGIG (reference sequence). The chain employs TRBV30 and TRBJ2-2; D unresolved. Sequencing was performed on CD8+ T cells sorted from blood, taken at week 24, from a patient treated with tofacitinib. The receptor's source is a human donor with alopecia areata. The CDR3 bases are TGTGCCTGCACAGAAAACACCGGGGAGCTGTTTTTT. The encoded protein is CACTENTGELFF.